Below, 7 T cell receptor beta chains from the same sample are listed, as sequenced in a study of metastatic and nonmetastatic thyroid tumors. TCRdb re-called the PCR reads through MiXCR. Among approximately 24,000 clones listed, under 25% were seen once. No patient received treatment before thyroid surgery. The specimen sequenced was blood. Receptors originate from a male donor with papillary thyroid cancer or a benign thyroid nodule (not recorded which). Some clones in this sample may be carry-over from other donors' samples.

This clone has a count of ten or more. V gene TRBV7-8 combines with J gene TRBJ2-2, with 7 nucleotides matching TRBD2. CDR3 length equals 15 residues. Germline-derived CDR1 and CDR2 are SGHVS and FQNEAQ. After removal of 4 bases from V and 7 bases from J, the junction contained 9 bases not matched to a gene. CDR3 bases: TGTGCCAGCAGCTACCCGCGGGAGAGGGGCGGGGAGCTGTTTTTT. Translation: CASSYPRERGGELFF.

The chain joins TRBV5-1 to TRBJ1-1; D remains ambiguous. Trimming left V 10 bases short and J 1 base short, with 11 bases between. The CDR3 is 12 residues long. Germline CDR1 SGHRS, CDR2 YFSETQ. CDR3 in amino acids: CALIGANTEAFF. In DNA form, the CDR3 reads TGCGCCTTAATCGGAGCGAACACTGAAGCTTTCTTT.

This clone was observed at least ten times. The V and J genes are TRBV3-1 and TRBJ2-7, with D unresolved. Trimming took 3 bases from V and 5 from J, leaving 5 bases between them. CDR1 is LGHDT, CDR2 YNNKEL, per germline (reference sequence). The CDR3 totals 11 residues. The CDR3 coding sequence is TGTGCCAGCAGCCACCTCCACGAGCAGTACTTC. It encodes CASSHLHEQYF.

This clone was seen ten or more times. The chain is built from TRBV20-1 and TRBJ1-6; no definite D call. CDR1 and CDR2 from the germline V gene are DFQATT and SNEGSKA (reference sequence). The CDR3 length is 15 residues. Trimming removed 5 bases at V and 9 bases at J, with 20 bases between. CDR3 in DNA: TGCAGTGCTTACAACCGGGTCGCGGGAAGTTCACCCCTCCACTTT. Protein: CSAYNRVAGSSPLHF.

In its sample, this clone was seen many times. The chain uses TRBV2 and TRBJ2-3, with D hard to call. The V end was cut by 4 bases, the J end by 2 bases, with 10 bases between. This CDR3 spans 14 amino acids. Per the germline V gene, CDR1 is SNHLY and CDR2 is FYNNEI. This CDR3 is CASSVGTYTDTQYF. For the CDR3, the DNA is TGTGCCAGCAGTGTGGGAACCTACACAGATACGCAGTATTTT.

This clone has at least ten counts. This chain connects TRBV29-1 to TRBJ2-3; 14 bases match TRBD2. Germline CDR1 reads SQVTM; CDR2 reads ANQGSEA. The trim removed 3 bases at V and 5 bases at J, leaving 7 bases unmatched. This CDR3 has 16 amino acids. The CDR3 nucleotides are TGCAGCGTTGAGGACAGACTAGCGGGGGGGCAAGATACGCAGTATTTT. As protein: CSVEDRLAGGQDTQYF.

This clone occurred many times. The CDR3 nucleotides are TGTGCCACCTCCCCCGCGAGCGGAGTGAGTAATGAAAAACTGTTTTTT. As protein: CATSPASGVSNEKLFF. This chain uses TRBV24-1 with TRBJ1-4, with D unclear. The germline gives CDR1 KGHDR, CDR2 SFDVKD. The CDR3 runs to 16 residues. V was pared by 9 bases and J by 4 bases, with 20 bases between.